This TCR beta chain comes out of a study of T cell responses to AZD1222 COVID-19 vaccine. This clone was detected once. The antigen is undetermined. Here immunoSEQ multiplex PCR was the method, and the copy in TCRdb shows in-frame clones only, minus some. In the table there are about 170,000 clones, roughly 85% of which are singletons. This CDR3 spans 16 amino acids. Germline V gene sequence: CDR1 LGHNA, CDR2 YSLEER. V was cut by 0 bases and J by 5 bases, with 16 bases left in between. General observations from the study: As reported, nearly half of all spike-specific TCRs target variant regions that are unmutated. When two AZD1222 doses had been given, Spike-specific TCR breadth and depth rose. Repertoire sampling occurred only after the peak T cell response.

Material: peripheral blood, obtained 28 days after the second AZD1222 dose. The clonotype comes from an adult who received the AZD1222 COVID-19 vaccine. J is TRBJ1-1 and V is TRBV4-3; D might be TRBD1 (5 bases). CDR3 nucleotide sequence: TGCGCCAGCAGCCAAGATTGGACACCCAGCGGGACTGAAGCTTTCTTT. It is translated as CASSQDWTPSGTEAFF.